Following are 28 T cell receptor beta chains from one sample sequenced in a study of shared clonotypes between healthy human individuals. Data came from immunoSEQ multiplex PCR; TCRdb stores just in-frame clones and leaves some out. The sample consists of over a million clones, around 74% of them appearing once. The material sequenced was memory CD4+ T cells sorted from blood. Regarding subset: CD45RA-negative fraction. The receptors were gathered from a young man in good health.

V usage is TRBV16 and J usage is TRBJ2-5, with D unclear. The CDR3 runs to 13 residues. Germline CDR1 is KGHSY and CDR2 is FQNENV. V lost 4 bases to trimming and J lost 1 base, with 7 bases between them. CDR3 in amino acids: CASSLNVQETQYF. The CDR3 nucleotides are TGTGCCAGCAGCCTCAATGTCCAAGAGACCCAGTACTTC.

The gene calls are TRBV5-6 and TRBJ2-2; D is perhaps TRBD2 (5 bases). Germline V lookup: CDR1 SGHDT, CDR2 YYEEEE. With 0 bases removed from V and 2 bases from J, the gap between germline ends came to 14 bases. CDR3 size: 17 residues. The CDR3 DNA sequence: TGTGCCAGCAGCTTGGTAGAGGAGGAGACTAACACCGGGGAGCTGTTTTTT. Residues: CASSLVEEETNTGELFF.

The chain couples TRBV7-8 to TRBJ1-1; 10 nucleotides agree with TRBD1. V lost 4 bases and J lost 4; bases outside the gene matches: 9. CDR3 length: 16 amino acids. CDR1 and CDR2 from the germline V gene are SGHVS and FQNEAQ. The CDR3 sequence: CASSYRDRGFVTEAFF. The CDR3, as DNA: TGTGCCAGCAGCTACCGGGACAGGGGTTTCGTCACTGAAGCTTTCTTT.

As to this clone: A read error is possible here, since a much larger clone lies one base away. Other DNA variants within this sample encode the same CDR3. V is TRBV27 and J is TRBJ1-1; TRBD1 agrees at 8 bases. The V gene's germline CDR1 is MNHEY and CDR2 SMNVEV (reference sequence). The CDR3 runs to 14 residues. The junction had 3 bases not matched to a gene; V was cut back by 6 bases and J by 0 bases. This CDR3 reads CASRRTGLNTEAFF. Here the CDR3 DNA reads TGTGCCAGCAGGAGGACAGGGCTGAACACTGAAGCTTTCTTT.

V gene TRBV19 combines with J gene TRBJ2-1; no firm D call. Germline V gives CDR1 LNHDA, CDR2 SQIVND (reference sequence). V lost 7 bases and J lost 0, with 13 bases in between. The CDR3 extends over 15 amino acids. CDR3 bases: TGTGCCAGTACGGCCTACTCTAGCTCCTACAATGAGCAGTTCTTC. As protein: CASTAYSSSYNEQFF. Full variable domain (missing parts from reference TRBV19 and TRBJ2-1): DGGITQSPKYLFRKEGQNVTLSCEQNLNHDAMYWYRQDPGQGLRLIYYSQIVNDFQKGDIAEGYSVSREKKESFPLTVTSAQKNPTAFYLCASTAYSSSYNEQFFGPGTRLTVL.

A single count supports this clone. The V gene is TRBV6-1, the J gene TRBJ2-1; 8 bases line up with TRBD2. The CDR3 is 17 residues long. After removal of 0 bases from V and 0 bases from J, the junction contained 4 bases not matched to a gene. The germline CDR1 and CDR2 sequences are MNHNS and SASEGT. The CDR3 sequence is CASSEAWGTSSYNEQFF. CDR3 bases: TGTGCCAGCAGTGAAGCCTGGGGGACTAGCTCCTACAATGAGCAGTTCTTC.

The table lists this clone with a count of one. The chain combines TRBV5-1 with TRBJ2-5; D gene unclear. This CDR3 spans 14 amino acids. V lost 0 bases and J 3 bases, leaving 9 bases between the germline ends. CDR1 SGHRS and CDR2 YFSETQ come from the germline V gene. The CDR3: CASSLVADKETQYF. CDR3 DNA: TGCGCCAGCAGCTTGGTTGCGGATAAAGAGACCCAGTACTTC. Together with reference TRBV5-1 and TRBJ2-5, the CDR3 gives the full variable domain: KAGVTQTPRYLIKTRGQQVTLSCSPISGHRSVSWYQQTPGQGLQFLFEYFSETQRNKGNFPGRFSGRQFSNSRSEMNVSTLELGDSALYLCASSLVADKETQYFGPGTRLLVL.

V is TRBV7-2 and J is TRBJ2-7; maybe TRBD2 (5 bases). The CDR3 has 13 residues. Germline assignment: CDR1 SGHTA and CDR2 FQGNSA. Between the trimmed V and J ends, which lost 2 bases and 6 bases, there was a span of 11 bases. The CDR3 region has the DNA TGTGCCAGCAGCTTATCTTGGACTCTCGAGCAGTACTTC. It is translated as CASSLSWTLEQYF.

The V and J genes are TRBV5-1 and TRBJ2-7; D may match TRBD1 or TRBD2 (5 bases each). CDR1 and CDR2 (germline): SGHRS, YFSETQ. Trimming removed 7 bases at V and 0 bases at J, with 8 bases between. This CDR3 is built from 12 residues. CDR3 nucleotides: TGCGCCAGCTCCGGGGCCTCCTACGAGCAGTACTTC. Its protein product is CASSGASYEQYF.

The chain is built from TRBV27 and TRBJ2-1; TRBD1 might be the D (6 bases). CDR1 is MNHEY and CDR2 is SMNVEV in the germline V gene (reference sequence). CDR3 size: 15 residues. V was pared by 5 bases and J by 11 bases, with 22 bases between. The CDR3 spells CASSRDGTRAEQQFF. DNA for the CDR3: TGTGCCAGCAGTCGAGACGGGACACGGGCTGAGCAGCAGTTCTTC.

The chain links TRBV27 to TRBJ2-7; tentatively, D is TRBD1 (5 bases). Germline CDR1 reads MNHEY; CDR2 reads SMNVEV (reference sequence). Trimming took 5 bases from V and 5 from J, leaving 13 bases between them. This CDR3 region has 13 residues. The CDR3 is CASSIRGIDEQYF. CDR3 nucleotides: TGTGCCAGCAGTATAAGGGGCATCGACGAGCAGTACTTC.

This clone has only one observation. This chain uses TRBV10-1 with TRBJ2-7; possibly TRBD1 for D (6 bases). The CDR3 sequence is 14 residues long. The V gene lost 2 bases and the J gene lost 2 bases, with 10 bases spanning the gap. Germline lookup yields CDR1 WNHNN and CDR2 SYGVQD (reference sequence). CDR3 coding DNA: TGCGCCAGCAGTGAGGCTACAGGGCCCTACGAGCAGTACTTC. This gives the protein CASSEATGPYEQYF.

Comment on this clone: Additional DNA sequences in this sample encode the identical CDR3. The V and J genes are TRBV27 and TRBJ1-2, with TRBD1 matching 8 bases. This CDR3 contains 14 residues. Germline V lookup: CDR1 MNHEY, CDR2 SMNVEV (reference sequence). Trimming took 3 bases from V and 4 from J; bases not matched to a gene: 4. The DNA for the CDR3 is TGTGCCAGCAGTTTTGGACAGGGCTCCTATGGCTACACCTTC. The encoded protein is CASSFGQGSYGYTF.

The J gene is TRBJ2-6, the V gene TRBV7-9; the D call may be TRBD1 or TRBD2 (5 bases each). This CDR3 region has 18 residues. Trimming took 3 bases from V and 0 from J, leaving 15 bases between them. In germline, CDR1 is SEHNR, CDR2 FQNEAQ (reference sequence). The CDR3 protein is CASSFRRGPSSGANVLTF. As DNA, the CDR3 is TGTGCCAGCAGCTTCCGACGGGGACCCAGCTCTGGGGCCAACGTCCTGACTTTC.

The rearrangement joins TRBV28 to TRBJ1-6; D may be TRBD1 (6 bases). Germline CDR1 is MDHEN and CDR2 is SYDVKM. The CDR3 is 16 amino acids. Trimming took 2 bases from V and 9 from J, leaving 17 bases between them. The CDR3 sequence: CASSLPLDSMLSPLHF. The CDR3 coding sequence is TGTGCCAGCAGTTTACCCCTGGACAGTATGCTTTCACCCCTCCACTTT.

This clone was detected only once. CDR3 sequence reads: CASSVGDRVAGKNIQYF. The CDR3 DNA sequence: TGTGCCAGCAGCGTAGGAGACAGGGTCGCAGGCAAAAACATTCAGTACTTC. The rearrangement joins TRBV9 to TRBJ2-4, with TRBD1 matching over 7 bases. Germline CDR1 SGDLS, CDR2 YYNGEE. There are 17 residues in the CDR3. V gave up 0 bases and J gave up 3 bases; unmatched junction bases: 9.

This clone has just a few counts. The chain is built from TRBV5-1 and TRBJ2-7; 7 bases line up with TRBD1. The CDR3 is 13 residues long. V gave up 5 bases and J gave up 2 bases; unmatched junction bases: 4. CDR1 is SGHRS, CDR2 YFSETQ, per germline. In DNA form, the CDR3 reads TGCGCCAGCAGTGGCGGACAGGCCTACGAGCAGTACTTC. Translation: CASSGGQAYEQYF.

Of note for this clone: A far more abundant clone sits one base away, making this likely a read error. The V and J genes are TRBV10-1 and TRBJ2-5, with TRBD1 as a possible D gene (5 bases). This CDR3 contains 13 residues. The V and J ends lost 2 bases and 4 bases respectively, with 8 bases between them. Germline loops: CDR1 WNHNN, CDR2 SYGVQD (reference sequence). CDR3 protein: CASSEIRGETQYF. CDR3 DNA sequence: TGCGCCAGCAGTGAGATAAGGGGAGAGACCCAGTACTTC.

V and J are TRBV15 and TRBJ2-3; D may be TRBD1 (5 bases). Germline V gene sequence: CDR1 LNHNV, CDR2 YYDKDF (reference sequence). V dropped 5 bases and J dropped 8 bases, with 14 bases sitting between them. This CDR3 spans 13 amino acids. In nucleotides, the CDR3 is TGTGCCACCAGCCTGGACACTACCGGTACGCAGTATTTT. Residues: CATSLDTTGTQYF. Using reference TRBV15 and TRBJ2-3 for the parts outside the CDR3, the full variable domain is DAMVIQNPRYQVTQFGKPVTLSCSQTLNHNVMYWYQQKSSQAPKLLFHYYDKDFNNEADTPDNFQSRRPNTSFCFLDIRSPGLGDTAMYLCATSLDTTGTQYFGPGTRLTVL.

The chain couples TRBV18 to TRBJ2-3; 7 nucleotides agree with TRBD2. Germline-derived CDR1 and CDR2 are KGHSH and LQKENI. V trimming: 3 bases; J trimming: 5 bases; junction bases outside the gene matches: 8. The CDR3 has 15 amino acids. DNA of the CDR3: TGTGCCAGCTCACCCGACGGATTAGCGGGAGATACGCAGTATTTT. It encodes CASSPDGLAGDTQYF.

The rearrangement links TRBV7-6 to TRBJ2-4; D is possibly TRBD2 (6 bases). There are 14 residues in the CDR3. Deletions cut 5 bases from V and 8 bases from J, with 16 bases between. Germline CDR1 SGHVS, CDR2 FNYEAQ. CDR3 bases: TGTGCCAGCAGCCCCGGGGCGGGGTCAGACATTCAGTACTTC. It translates to CASSPGAGSDIQYF.

The chain is built from TRBV11-2 and TRBJ2-1; 10 positions match TRBD2. After removal of 5 bases from V and 5 bases from J, the junction contained 9 bases not matched to a gene. Looked up from germline, CDR1 is SGHAT and CDR2 is FQNNGV. The CDR3 is 16 residues long. The CDR3 DNA follows: TGTGCCAGCAGCGGAAGACTAGCGGGCAATGACAATGAGCAGTTCTTC. This translates into CASSGRLAGNDNEQFF.

The V call is TRBV30, the J call TRBJ2-7, with D hard to call. The V gene lost 0 bases and the J gene lost 3 bases, with 12 bases spanning the gap. CDR1 GTSNPN and CDR2 SVGIG come from the germline V gene (reference sequence). The CDR3 has 14 amino acids. CDR3 sequence (DNA): TGTGCCTGGAGTGTACGGACCGATTTCTACGAGCAGTACTTC. Its protein product is CAWSVRTDFYEQYF.

The CDR3, as DNA: TGTGCCAGCAGCTTCACTAGTAAAGAGACCCAGTACTTC. Translated, it gives CASSFTSKETQYF. V gene TRBV5-5 combines with J gene TRBJ2-5; tentative D call: TRBD2 (5 bases). The ends were cut back, 2 bases at V and 3 bases at J, with 8 bases in the middle. The germline gives CDR1 SGHKS, CDR2 YYEKEE (reference sequence). The CDR3 consists of 13 residues.

The chain recombines TRBV7-7 with TRBJ1-2, with D possibly TRBD1 on 5 matching bases. Germline loops: CDR1 SSHAT, CDR2 FNYEAQ (reference sequence). CDR3 length: 14 residues. DNA for the CDR3: TGTGCTACCCCCGGGACGGTTTTAAACTATGGCTACACCTTC. Its protein product is CATPGTVLNYGYTF.

In its sample, this clone was seen a few times. The gene calls are TRBV7-9 and TRBJ2-1; TRBD2 matches at 11 bases. This CDR3 has 15 amino acids. CDR1 is SEHNR, CDR2 FQNEAQ, per germline (reference sequence). V lost 5 bases, J lost 3 bases, and 3 bases stayed unmatched. The CDR3 here is CASSQGLAVYNEQFF. In DNA, the CDR3 is TGTGCCAGCAGCCAGGGACTAGCGGTCTACAATGAGCAGTTCTTC. Full variable domain (outside the CDR3, taken from reference TRBV7-9 and TRBJ2-1): DTGVSQNPRHKITKRGQNVTFRCDPISEHNRLYWYRQTLGQGPEFLTYFQNEAQLEKSRLLSDRFSAERPKGSFSTLEIQRTEQGDSAMYLCASSQGLAVYNEQFFGPGTRLTVL.

This chain links TRBV7-2 with TRBJ1-6; D might be TRBD1 (5 bases). Germline CDR1 and CDR2: SGHTA and FQGNSA. This CDR3 contains 15 residues. V was shortened by 3 bases and J by 14 bases, with 20 bases between the two germline ends. CDR3: CASSLPGTIIQALHF. DNA of the CDR3: TGTGCCAGCAGCTTGCCAGGGACTATAATTCAGGCCCTCCACTTT.

V gene TRBV7-9 combines with J gene TRBJ1-4; D gene ambiguous. V lost 8 bases, J lost 0 bases, and 10 bases lay in between. CDR1 SEHNR and CDR2 FQNEAQ come from the germline V gene (reference sequence). This CDR3 contains 14 residues. The CDR3 nucleotides are TGTGCCAGCGCCCTCGGGGCAACTAATGAAAAACTGTTTTTT. Encoded protein: CASALGATNEKLFF.